These 19 T cell receptor beta chains share one sample of origin, sequenced in a study of blood T cell repertoires in COVID-19. Sequencing was performed with immunoSEQ multiplex PCR; in TCRdb, only in-frame clones are kept and a portion is missing. The sample lists over 450,000 clones, around 90% occurring once. The sample comprised peripheral blood. The receptors derive from a woman aged 45 to 65 with COVID-19, enrolled during active disease.

The CDR3 DNA reads as TGTGCCAGCAGACCTGCTTCCTACGGGGAGCTGTTTTTT. This sequence encodes CASRPASYGELFF. The J gene is TRBJ2-2, the V gene TRBV6-5; D is unresolved. The germline gives CDR1 MNHEY, CDR2 SVGAGI. V was clipped by 6 bases and J by 7 bases, with 12 bases between them. The CDR3 length is 13 residues.

This chain connects TRBV29-1 to TRBJ2-1, with 14 bases lining up with TRBD2. Germline loops: CDR1 SQVTM, CDR2 ANQGSEA. CDR3 size: 14 residues. V lost 6 bases to trimming and J lost 5 bases; unmatched junction nucleotides: 3. CDR3 in DNA: TGCAGCGTCGGACTAGCGGGGGGTCACAATGAGCAGTTCTTC. This encodes CSVGLAGGHNEQFF.

J is TRBJ2-1 and V is TRBV5-1; 8 bases are a match to TRBD1. J lost 6 bases, V lost 1 base, and 6 bases had no gene match. Germline lookup yields CDR1 SGHRS and CDR2 YFSETQ. The CDR3 runs 15 residues. The CDR3 DNA reads as TGCGCCAGCAGCTTGCAAGGACAGGGCCCCAATGAGCAGTTCTTC. Translation gives CASSLQGQGPNEQFF. Full variable domain (remainder filled in from reference TRBV5-1 and TRBJ2-1): KAGVTQTPRYLIKTRGQQVTLSCSPISGHRSVSWYQQTPGQGLQFLFEYFSETQRNKGNFPGRFSGRQFSNSRSEMNVSTLELGDSALYLCASSLQGQGPNEQFFGPGTRLTVL.

V gene TRBV29-1 combines with J gene TRBJ2-3; D is perhaps TRBD2 (7 bases). V was pared by 6 bases and J by 4 bases, with 17 bases between. The germline gives CDR1 SQVTM, CDR2 ANQGSEA. The CDR3 is made up of 14 amino acids. The CDR3 is CSVQGGGRPDTQYF. In DNA, the CDR3 is TGCAGCGTCCAAGGGGGGGGGCGCCCAGATACGCAGTATTTT.

The chain employs TRBV6-5 and TRBJ1-4; 8 bases match TRBD1. Trimming at V came to 2 bases and at J to 13 bases, leaving 3 bases not matched to a gene. Per the germline V gene, CDR1 is MNHEY and CDR2 is SVGAGI. The CDR3 covers 12 residues. The CDR3 protein is CASSYGQGSLFF. In DNA, the CDR3 is TGTGCCAGCAGTTACGGACAGGGATCACTGTTTTTT.

The chain employs TRBV7-2 and TRBJ2-7; D perhaps matches TRBD1 (5 bases). Germline CDR1 and CDR2: SGHTA and FQGNSA. The CDR3 loop spans 13 amino acids. Trimming cost V 5 bases and J 6 bases, with 14 bases left between them. CDR3 amino acids: CASSLTVQREQYF. Here the CDR3 DNA reads TGTGCCAGCAGCCTGACAGTCCAACGCGAGCAGTACTTC.

The rearrangement links TRBV9 to TRBJ2-7; 8 bases line up with TRBD2. Trimming at V came to 2 bases and at J to 1 base, leaving 11 bases not matched to a gene. The CDR3 loop spans 17 amino acids. Germline V lookup: CDR1 SGDLS, CDR2 YYNGEE. CDR3 in DNA: TGTGCCAGCAGCGTCGAGGGGGGTAGCGGGGAATCCTACGAGCAGTACTTC. Translating it yields CASSVEGGSGESYEQYF.

On this clone: Other DNA sequences in the same sample also yield this CDR3. CDR3 coding DNA: TGTGCCAGCAGCTTATTAGGAGGTGAGCAGTACTTC. Translated, it gives CASSLLGGEQYF. J is TRBJ2-7 and V is TRBV7-9; tentatively, D is TRBD2 (5 bases). The CDR3 has 12 amino acids. The V end was cut by 2 bases, the J end by 7 bases, with 9 bases between. Germline V CDR1 and CDR2: SEHNR, FQNEAQ (reference sequence).

This chain links TRBV6-1 with TRBJ2-3; 10 nucleotides match TRBD2. There are 17 residues in the CDR3. Germline values: CDR1 MNHNS, CDR2 SASEGT. After removal of 0 bases from V and 4 bases from J, the junction contained 7 bases not matched to a gene. The CDR3: CASSEAGSAGGADTQYF. CDR3 bases: TGTGCCAGCAGTGAAGCCGGGTCAGCGGGGGGGGCAGATACGCAGTATTTT.

This chain uses TRBV5-1 with TRBJ2-6; D call uncertain. Per germline, CDR1 SGHRS and CDR2 YFSETQ. The CDR3 totals 16 residues. Trimming took off 0 bases at V and 2 bases at J, with 9 bases between the two ends. This chain's CDR3 is CASSLEVLAGANVLTF. CDR3 DNA sequence: TGCGCCAGCAGCTTGGAAGTTCTAGCTGGGGCCAACGTCCTGACTTTC.

V and J are TRBV19 and TRBJ2-3, with 8 bases that match TRBD1. V shed 3 bases, J shed 4 bases, and the junction held 6 bases outside the gene matches. This CDR3 contains 15 residues. Germline assignment: CDR1 LNHDA and CDR2 SQIVND (reference sequence). The CDR3 protein is CASSIARGPADTQYF. DNA for the CDR3: TGTGCCAGTAGTATTGCCAGGGGGCCCGCAGATACGCAGTATTTT.

The chain uses TRBV11-2 and TRBJ2-5; 8 bases line up with TRBD2. The CDR3 consists of 15 residues. J gave up 5 bases and V 6 bases, and 11 bases lay outside the gene matches. Germline V CDR1 and CDR2: SGHAT, FQNNGV. CDR3 amino acids: CASSWRGVVVETQYF. The CDR3 nucleotides are TGTGCCAGCAGTTGGCGGGGGGTCGTCGTGGAGACCCAGTACTTC.

This chain connects TRBV2 to TRBJ2-2; D is unclear. The CDR3 has 12 amino acids. Germline loops: CDR1 SNHLY, CDR2 FYNNEI. V was shortened by 4 bases and J by 5 bases, with 5 bases between the two germline ends. The CDR3 nucleotides are TGTGCCAGCAGTGGTGAGACCGGGGAGCTGTTTTTT. Translation gives CASSGETGELFF.

The J gene is TRBJ2-1, the V gene TRBV30; no reliable D call. The CDR3 has 13 residues. The germline V gene encodes CDR1 GTSNPN and CDR2 SVGIG (reference sequence). V was shortened by 0 bases and J by 6 bases, with 9 bases between the two germline ends. The CDR3 DNA reads TGTGCCTGGAGTGTAAGCCCCCTCAATGAGCAGTTCTTC. Translating gives CAWSVSPLNEQFF.

V gene TRBV6-5 combines with J gene TRBJ1-2, with D maybe TRBD1 (6 bases). The CDR3 totals 15 residues. Germline assignment: CDR1 MNHEY and CDR2 SVGAGI. The germline V and J ends were trimmed by 6 bases and 3 bases, with 17 bases remaining between them. CDR3 residues: CASSLQGAPYYGYTF. Here the CDR3 DNA reads TGTGCCAGCAGCCTACAGGGCGCGCCATACTATGGCTACACCTTC.

The chain is built from TRBV9 and TRBJ1-2; maybe TRBD1 (6 bases). The CDR3 is made up of 15 amino acids. Germline V gives CDR1 SGDLS, CDR2 YYNGEE. V was trimmed by 4 bases and J by 4 bases, leaving 17 bases between them. CDR3 loop: CASSSSRGRGYGYTF. CDR3 in DNA: TGTGCCAGCAGCTCAAGCAGGGGTAGGGGCTATGGCTACACCTTC.

J is TRBJ1-2 and V is TRBV12-3 or TRBV12-4; no definite D call. The CDR3 contains 13 residues. V was clipped by 5 bases and J by 7 bases, with 14 bases between them. Written as DNA, the CDR3 is TGTGCCAGCAGTCAAACTAGTTCCTCTGGCTACACCTTC. This sequence encodes CASSQTSSSGYTF.

This chain connects TRBV19 to TRBJ2-7; possibly TRBD1 for D (6 bases). The CDR3 extends over 14 amino acids. Germline values: CDR1 LNHDA, CDR2 SQIVND (reference sequence). With 4 bases removed from V and 3 bases from J, the gap between germline ends came to 13 bases. The CDR3 spells CASSTPTTGYEQYF. The CDR3 nucleotides are TGTGCCAGTAGTACCCCTACGACAGGCTACGAGCAGTACTTC.

In this sample, this clone turned up once. The chain uses TRBV9 and TRBJ1-1; TRBD1 agrees at 7 bases. V was clipped by 3 bases and J by 4 bases; unmatched bases: 12. The CDR3 contains 16 residues. Germline CDR1 reads SGDLS; CDR2 reads YYNGEE. The CDR3 bases are TGTGCCAGCAGCGCCCGTGAACAGGGGTATGGCACTGAAGCTTTCTTT. It is translated as CASSAREQGYGTEAFF.